This T cell receptor beta chain was captured by sequencing in a study of graft-versus-host responses after intestinal transplantation (dated by TCRdb to the early 2020s). Regarding the study in general: Recipients received multivisceral, liver-intestinal, or isolated intestinal transplants. Bulk TCR-beta CDR3 sequencing was used to track graft-versus-host and host-versus-graft alloreactive T cell clones in the graft, circulation and bone marrow after intestinal transplantation. Every recipient was given anti-thymocyte globulin induction, followed by 2 to 3 years of maintenance tacrolimus and steroids. A cohort of roughly 25 intestinal transplant recipients, including one retransplant, was enrolled, and a few patients lacking pretransplant specimens were excluded. Samples from three later patients were sequenced in-house on an Illumina MiSeq with MiXCR processing rather than by the commercial service. Alloreactive clones were identified by sequencing pre-transplant mixed lymphocyte reaction products and comparing them with unstimulated pre-transplant donor and recipient T cells. Donor T cell macrochimerism was defined as a peak of at least 4% donor T cells among recipient peripheral blood mononuclear cells.

The library was obtained by the immunoSEQ multiplex PCR assay. In most patients, genomic DNA was isolated using the Qiagen DNeasy Blood and Tissue Kit and sent frozen to Adaptive Biotechnologies for TCR sequencing. Adaptive Biotechnologies carried out high-throughput TCR-beta CDR3 sequencing of genomic DNA for most patients. The published analysis was carried out like this. Adaptive's ImmunoSEQ software supplied the TCR sequencing data for 18 patients, while MiXCR and VDJtools were used to process a few other patients. CD4 versus CD8 sorting errors were corrected by removing sequences found in both subsets at a frequency ratio below 5:1. CDR3 nucleotide sequences shared by donor and recipient were removed because the origin of these sequences could not be assigned. At least 2-fold expansion over unstimulated cells and a minimum CFSE-low frequency of 0.002% (template counts) or 0.001% (read counts) were required for clones to be classified as alloreactive. A clone was considered mappable if detected in the sequenced pre-transplant spleen, lymph node, or MLR CFSE-low populations of the donor or recipient. The cumulative frequency of alloreactive clones was calculated as a percentage of all sequences, weighted by copy number. TCRdb obtained this table from immuneACCESS and retained in-frame rearrangements with V and J assigned. These tables miss some clones; where compared with another copy, unresolved V genes account for less than half of the shortfall, and the remainder is unexplained. The V and J calls and the clone size are those of that table, but D and trimming were determined from the DNA. Across this sample there are 98,000 or so clones, with about 90% seen only once. Over 0.7% of the sample belongs to the ten largest clones.

The paper's findings and limits, for the study overall: GvH clones were detected in recipient bone marrow, and some of these GvH clones were observed earlier in ileal mucosa or blood, consistent with an intestinal mucosal origin. The conclusions were limited by the relatively low number and heterogeneity of the intestinal transplant patients. Peak levels of circulating GvH clones were associated with declines in HvG clones early after transplant. In the allografts of patients with donor T cell macrochimerism, GvH to HvG T cell clonal ratios were high.

Including cysteine and phenylalanine, the CDR3 has 16 amino acids. The DNA shown is the 48-base CDR3, in frame from base 1. Ends trimmed: V by 11 bases, J by 0 bases; bases unmatched to a gene: 13. Based on the germline V gene, the CDR1 and CDR2 sequences are MDHEN and SYDVKM. Read against the paper, the sample's time point label means: cells obtained before transplantation from donor or recipient. CD3+CD4+ and CD3+CD8+ populations were FACS-sorted from unstimulated pre-transplant donor and recipient cells taken from spleen or lymph nodes. As for this clone: Its antigen remains unidentified. Per-nucleotide qualities are absent, and no much larger clonotype sits a single base away.

The rearranged chain carries TRBV28 and TRBJ2-1; 7 bases in the middle match TRBD2. The source material was unstimulated CD4+ T cells sorted from spleen or lymph node cells, sampled before intestinal transplant. This clonotype was obtained from a human donor who received an intestinal transplant. In nucleotide form, the sequence is TGTGCCTATGGGTCTAGCGGTCTTAGCTCCTACAATGAGCAGTTCTTC. Its protein is CAYGSSGLSSYNEQFF.